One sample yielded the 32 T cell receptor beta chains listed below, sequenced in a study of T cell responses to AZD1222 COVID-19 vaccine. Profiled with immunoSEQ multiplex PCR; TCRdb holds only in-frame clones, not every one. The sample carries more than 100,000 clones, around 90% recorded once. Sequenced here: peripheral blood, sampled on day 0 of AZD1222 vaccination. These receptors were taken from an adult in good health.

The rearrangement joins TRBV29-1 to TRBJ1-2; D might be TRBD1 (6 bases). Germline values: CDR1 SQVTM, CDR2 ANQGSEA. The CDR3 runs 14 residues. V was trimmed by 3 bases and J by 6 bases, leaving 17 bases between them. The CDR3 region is CSVDSGQPSDGYTF. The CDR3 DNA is TGCAGCGTTGACTCCGGACAGCCCTCTGATGGCTACACCTTC.

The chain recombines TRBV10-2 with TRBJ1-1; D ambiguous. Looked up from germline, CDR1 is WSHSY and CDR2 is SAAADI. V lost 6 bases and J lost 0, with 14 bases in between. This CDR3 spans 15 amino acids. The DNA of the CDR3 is TGCGCCAGCAGGTCGAGAGGGAGGATGAACACTGAAGCTTTCTTT. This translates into CASRSRGRMNTEAFF.

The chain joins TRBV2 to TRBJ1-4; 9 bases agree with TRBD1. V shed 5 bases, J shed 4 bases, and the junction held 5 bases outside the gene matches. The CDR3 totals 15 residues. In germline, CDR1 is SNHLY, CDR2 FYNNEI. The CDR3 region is CASSYRTGVNEKLFF. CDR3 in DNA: TGTGCCAGCAGTTACAGGACAGGGGTTAATGAAAAACTGTTTTTT. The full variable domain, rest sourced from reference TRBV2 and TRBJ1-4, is EPEVTQTPSHQVTQMGQEVILRCVPISNHLYFYWYRQILGQKVEFLVSFYNNEISEKSEIFDDQFSVERPDGSNFTLKIRSTKLEDSAMYFCASSYRTGVNEKLFFGSGTQLSVL.

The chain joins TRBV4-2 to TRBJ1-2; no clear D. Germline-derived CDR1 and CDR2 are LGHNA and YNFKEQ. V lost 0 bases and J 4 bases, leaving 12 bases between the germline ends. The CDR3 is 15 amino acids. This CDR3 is CASSQDPGNSYGYTF. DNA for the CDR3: TGTGCCAGCAGCCAAGATCCGGGGAACAGCTATGGCTACACCTTC.

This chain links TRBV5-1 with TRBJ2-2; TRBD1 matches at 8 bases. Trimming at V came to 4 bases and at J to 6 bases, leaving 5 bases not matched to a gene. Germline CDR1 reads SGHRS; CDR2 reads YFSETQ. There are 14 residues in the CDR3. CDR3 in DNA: TGCGCCAGCAGCAGTCGGACAGGGCCCGGGGAGCTGTTTTTT. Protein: CASSSRTGPGELFF.

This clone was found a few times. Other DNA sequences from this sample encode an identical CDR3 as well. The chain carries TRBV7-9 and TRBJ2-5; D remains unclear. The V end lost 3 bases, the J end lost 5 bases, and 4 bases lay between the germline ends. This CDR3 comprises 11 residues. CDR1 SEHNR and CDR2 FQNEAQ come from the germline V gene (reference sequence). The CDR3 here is CASSFGETQYF. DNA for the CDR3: TGTGCCAGCAGCTTTGGGGAGACCCAGTACTTC.

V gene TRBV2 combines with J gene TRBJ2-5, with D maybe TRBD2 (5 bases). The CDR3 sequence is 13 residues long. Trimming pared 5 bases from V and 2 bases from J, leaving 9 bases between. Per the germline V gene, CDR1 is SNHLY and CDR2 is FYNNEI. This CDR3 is CASSYTRQETQYF. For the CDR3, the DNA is TGTGCCAGCAGTTACACTAGACAAGAGACCCAGTACTTC.

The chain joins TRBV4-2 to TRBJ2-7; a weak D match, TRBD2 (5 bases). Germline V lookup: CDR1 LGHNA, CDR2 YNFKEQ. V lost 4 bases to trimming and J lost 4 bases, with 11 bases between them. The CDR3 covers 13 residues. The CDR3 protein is CASSPSGSYEQYF. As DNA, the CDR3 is TGTGCCAGCAGCCCCTCGGGGAGTTACGAGCAGTACTTC.

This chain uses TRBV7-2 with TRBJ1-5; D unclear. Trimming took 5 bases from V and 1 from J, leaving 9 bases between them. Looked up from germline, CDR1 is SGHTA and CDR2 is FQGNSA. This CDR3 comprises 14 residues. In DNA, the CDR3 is TGTGCCAGCAGCCGGCGAGGGAGCAATCAGCCCCAGCATTTT. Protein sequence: CASSRRGSNQPQHF.

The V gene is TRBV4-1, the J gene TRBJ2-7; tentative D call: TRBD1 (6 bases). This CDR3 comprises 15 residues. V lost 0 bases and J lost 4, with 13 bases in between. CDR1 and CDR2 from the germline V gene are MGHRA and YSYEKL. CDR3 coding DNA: TGCGCCAGCAGCCAAGACGGGACAAAGTGGTACGAGCAGTACTTC. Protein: CASSQDGTKWYEQYF.

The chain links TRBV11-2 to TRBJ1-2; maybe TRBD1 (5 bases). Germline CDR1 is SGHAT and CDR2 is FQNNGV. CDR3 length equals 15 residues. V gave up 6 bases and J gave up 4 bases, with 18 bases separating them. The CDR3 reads CASSPSRDSSYGYTF. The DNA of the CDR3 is TGTGCCAGCAGTCCATCCCGGGACTCCTCCTATGGCTACACCTTC.

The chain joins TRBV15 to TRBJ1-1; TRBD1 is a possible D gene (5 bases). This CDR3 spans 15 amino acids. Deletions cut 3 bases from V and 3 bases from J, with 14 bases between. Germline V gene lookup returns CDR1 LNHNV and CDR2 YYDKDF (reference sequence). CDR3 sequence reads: CATSRGRGGYTEAFF. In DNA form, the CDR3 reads TGTGCCACCAGCAGGGGACGGGGGGGATACACTGAAGCTTTCTTT. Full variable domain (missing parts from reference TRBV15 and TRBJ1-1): DAMVIQNPRYQVTQFGKPVTLSCSQTLNHNVMYWYQQKSSQAPKLLFHYYDKDFNNEADTPDNFQSRRPNTSFCFLDIRSPGLGDTAMYLCATSRGRGGYTEAFFGQGTRLTVV.

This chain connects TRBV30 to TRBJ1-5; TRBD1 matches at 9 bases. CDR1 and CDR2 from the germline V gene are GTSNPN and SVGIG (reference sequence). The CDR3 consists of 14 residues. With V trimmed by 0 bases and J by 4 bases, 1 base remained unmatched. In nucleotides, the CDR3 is TGTGCCTGGAGTGTCGGGACAGGGAATCAGCCCCAGCATTTT. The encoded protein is CAWSVGTGNQPQHF.

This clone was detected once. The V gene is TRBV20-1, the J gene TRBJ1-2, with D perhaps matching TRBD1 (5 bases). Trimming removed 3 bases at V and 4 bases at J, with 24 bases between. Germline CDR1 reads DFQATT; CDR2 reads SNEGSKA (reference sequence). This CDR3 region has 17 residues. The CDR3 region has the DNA TGCAGTGCTAGTCCGAGGCACGGTGAGGGGCTGGGCTATGGCTACACCTTC. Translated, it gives CSASPRHGEGLGYGYTF.

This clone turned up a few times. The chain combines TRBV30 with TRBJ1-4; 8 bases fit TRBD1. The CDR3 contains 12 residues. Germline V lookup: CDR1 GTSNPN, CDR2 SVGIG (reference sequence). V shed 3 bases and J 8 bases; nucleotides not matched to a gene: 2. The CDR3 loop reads CAWSRQGEKLFF. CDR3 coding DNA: TGTGCCTGGAGCAGACAGGGGGAAAAACTGTTTTTT.

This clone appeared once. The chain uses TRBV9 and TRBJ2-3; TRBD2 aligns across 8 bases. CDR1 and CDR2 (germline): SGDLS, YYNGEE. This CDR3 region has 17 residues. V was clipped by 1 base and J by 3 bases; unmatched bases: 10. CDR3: CASSVWGSGAWTDTQYF. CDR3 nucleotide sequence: TGTGCCAGCAGCGTATGGGGTAGCGGGGCTTGGACAGATACGCAGTATTTT.

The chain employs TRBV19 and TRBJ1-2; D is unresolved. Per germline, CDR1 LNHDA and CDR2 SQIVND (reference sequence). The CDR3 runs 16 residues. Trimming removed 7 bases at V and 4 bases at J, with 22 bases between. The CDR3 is CASTLSRSLDRYGYTF. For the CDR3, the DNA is TGTGCCAGTACCCTTTCGAGGAGCCTGGATCGCTATGGCTACACCTTC.

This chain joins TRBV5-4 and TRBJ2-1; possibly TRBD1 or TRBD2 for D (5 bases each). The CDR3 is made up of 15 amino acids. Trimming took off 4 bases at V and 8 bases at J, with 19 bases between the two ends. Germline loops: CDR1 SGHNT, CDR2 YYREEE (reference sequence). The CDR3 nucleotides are TGTGCCAGCAGCCGGCCGTTGGGACGCCACCATGAGCAGTTCTTC. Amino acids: CASSRPLGRHHEQFF.

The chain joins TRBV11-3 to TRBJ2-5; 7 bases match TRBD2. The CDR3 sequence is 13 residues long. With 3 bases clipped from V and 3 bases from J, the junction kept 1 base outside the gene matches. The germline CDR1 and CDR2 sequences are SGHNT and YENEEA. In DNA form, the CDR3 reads TGTGCCAGCAGCTTTCGGGGGGAAGAGACCCAGTACTTC. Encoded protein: CASSFRGEETQYF.

The CDR3 is CSAANLLTGSTNEKLFF. In DNA, the CDR3 is TGCAGCGCTGCCAACCTCTTAACAGGGTCAACTAATGAAAAACTGTTTTTT. The chain couples TRBV29-1 to TRBJ1-4; a weak D match, TRBD1 (6 bases). V was trimmed by 7 bases and J by 0 bases, leaving 21 bases between them. This CDR3 region has 17 residues. Germline lookup yields CDR1 SQVTM and CDR2 ANQGSEA. Drawing the rest from reference TRBV29-1 and TRBJ1-4, the complete variable domain is SAVISQKPSRDICQRGTSLTIQCQVDSQVTMMFWYRQQPGQSLTLIATANQGSEATYESGFVIDKFPISRPNLTFSTLTVSNMSPEDSSIYLCSAANLLTGSTNEKLFFGSGTQLSVL.

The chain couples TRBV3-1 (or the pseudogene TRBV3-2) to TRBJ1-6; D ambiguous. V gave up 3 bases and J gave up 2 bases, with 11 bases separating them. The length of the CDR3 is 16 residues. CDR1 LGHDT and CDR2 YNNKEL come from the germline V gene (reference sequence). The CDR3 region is CASSHHRTAYNSPLHF. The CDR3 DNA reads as TGTGCCAGCAGCCACCACCGGACTGCCTATAATTCACCCCTCCACTTT.

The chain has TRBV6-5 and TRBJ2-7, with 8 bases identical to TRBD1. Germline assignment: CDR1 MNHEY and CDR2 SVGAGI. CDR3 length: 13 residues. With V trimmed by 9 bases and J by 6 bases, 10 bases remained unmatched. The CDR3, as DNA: TGTGCCAGTTGGGGGCAGGGGGCCCTCGAGCAGTACTTC. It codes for CASWGQGALEQYF.

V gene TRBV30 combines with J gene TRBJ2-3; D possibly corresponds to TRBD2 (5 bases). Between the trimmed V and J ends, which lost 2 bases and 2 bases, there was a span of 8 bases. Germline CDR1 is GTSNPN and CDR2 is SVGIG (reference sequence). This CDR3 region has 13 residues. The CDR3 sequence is CAWSPGVTDTQYF. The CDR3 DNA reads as TGTGCCTGGAGTCCCGGGGTCACAGATACGCAGTATTTT.

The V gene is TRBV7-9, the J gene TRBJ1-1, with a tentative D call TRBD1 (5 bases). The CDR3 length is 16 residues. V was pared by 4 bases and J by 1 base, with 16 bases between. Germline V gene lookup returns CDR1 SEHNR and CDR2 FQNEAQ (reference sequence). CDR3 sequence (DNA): TGTGCCAGCAGCTACCAGGCGGGGGTCAAGAACACTGAAGCTTTCTTT. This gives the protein CASSYQAGVKNTEAFF.

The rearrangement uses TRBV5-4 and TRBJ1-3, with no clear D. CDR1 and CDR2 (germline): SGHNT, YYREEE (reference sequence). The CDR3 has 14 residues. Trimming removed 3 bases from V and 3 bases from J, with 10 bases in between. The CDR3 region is CASSSPGVGNTIYF. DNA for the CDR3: TGTGCCAGCAGCTCCCCCGGGGTTGGAAACACCATATATTTT.

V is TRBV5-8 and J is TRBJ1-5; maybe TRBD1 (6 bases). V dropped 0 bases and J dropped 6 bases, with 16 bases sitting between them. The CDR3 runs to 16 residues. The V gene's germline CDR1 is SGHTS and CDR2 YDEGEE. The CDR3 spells CASSLEPGHSRQPQHF. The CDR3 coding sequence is TGTGCCAGCAGCTTGGAACCGGGACATAGTCGTCAGCCCCAGCATTTT. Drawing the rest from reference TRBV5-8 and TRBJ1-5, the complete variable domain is EAGVTQSPTHLIKTRGQQATLRCSPISGHTSVYWYQQALGLGLQFLLWYDEGEERNRGNFPPRFSGRQFPNYSSELNVNALELEDSALYLCASSLEPGHSRQPQHFGDGTRLSIL.

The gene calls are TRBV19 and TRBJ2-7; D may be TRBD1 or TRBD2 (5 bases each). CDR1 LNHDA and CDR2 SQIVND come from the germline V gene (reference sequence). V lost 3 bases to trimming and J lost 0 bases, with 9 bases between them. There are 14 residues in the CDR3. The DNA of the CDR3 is TGTGCCAGTAGTATTGGGGGTAGCTCCTACGAGCAGTACTTC. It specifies CASSIGGSSYEQYF. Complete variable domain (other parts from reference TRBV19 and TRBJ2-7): DGGITQSPKYLFRKEGQNVTLSCEQNLNHDAMYWYRQDPGQGLRLIYYSQIVNDFQKGDIAEGYSVSREKKESFPLTVTSAQKNPTAFYLCASSIGGSSYEQYFGPGTRLTVT.

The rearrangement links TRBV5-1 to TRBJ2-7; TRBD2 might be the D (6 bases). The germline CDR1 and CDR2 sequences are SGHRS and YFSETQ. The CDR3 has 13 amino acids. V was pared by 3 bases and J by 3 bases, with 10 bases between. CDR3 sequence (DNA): TGCGCCAGCAGCTCCCCCGGGGGCTACGAGCAGTACTTC. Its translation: CASSSPGGYEQYF.

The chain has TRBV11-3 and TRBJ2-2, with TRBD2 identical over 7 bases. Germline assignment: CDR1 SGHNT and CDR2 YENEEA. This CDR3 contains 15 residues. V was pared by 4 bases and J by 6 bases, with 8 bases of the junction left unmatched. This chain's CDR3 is CASSSEGAGAGELFF. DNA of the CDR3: TGTGCCAGCAGCTCAGAAGGGGCGGGGGCCGGGGAGCTGTTTTTT.

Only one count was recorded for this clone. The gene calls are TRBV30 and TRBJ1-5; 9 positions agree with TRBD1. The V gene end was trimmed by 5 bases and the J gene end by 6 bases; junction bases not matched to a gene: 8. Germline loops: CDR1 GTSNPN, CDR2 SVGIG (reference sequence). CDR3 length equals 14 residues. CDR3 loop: CAWGTGTGSQPQHF. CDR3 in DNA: TGTGCCTGGGGGACCGGGACAGGGAGTCAGCCCCAGCATTTT. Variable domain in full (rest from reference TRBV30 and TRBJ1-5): SQTIHQWPATLVQPVGSPLSLECTVEGTSNPNLYWYRQAAGRGLQLLFYSVGIGQISSEVPQNLSASRPQDRQFILSSKKLLLSDSGFYLCAWGTGTGSQPQHFGDGTRLSIL.

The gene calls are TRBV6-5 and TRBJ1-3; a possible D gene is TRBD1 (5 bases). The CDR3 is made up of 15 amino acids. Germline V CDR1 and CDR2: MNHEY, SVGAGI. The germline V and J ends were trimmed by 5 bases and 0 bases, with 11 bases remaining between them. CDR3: CASSRGSGSGNTIYF. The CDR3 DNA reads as TGTGCCAGCAGTCGGGGCTCTGGCTCTGGAAACACCATATATTTT.

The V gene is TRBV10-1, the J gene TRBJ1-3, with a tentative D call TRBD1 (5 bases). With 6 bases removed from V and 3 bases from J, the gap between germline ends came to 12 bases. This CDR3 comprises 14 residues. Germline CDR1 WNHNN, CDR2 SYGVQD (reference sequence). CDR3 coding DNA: TGCGCCAGCAGGCCGGACACGGGTGGAAACACCATATATTTT. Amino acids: CASRPDTGGNTIYF.